The rows below give T cell receptor beta chains drawn from one sample of a study of OX40 agonist ivuxolimab in advanced cancers. Profiled with immunoSEQ multiplex PCR; TCRdb holds only in-frame clones, not every one. The data show some 80,000 clones, with more than 90% seen just once and over 0.55% held by the top ten. The sample in question was CD4+ or CD8+ T cells sorted from blood, obtained in a trial of the OX40 agonist ivuxolimab. These receptors were collected from an adult with an advanced solid tumor such as melanoma, head and neck, liver or kidney cancer. The CDR3 runs from the conserved cysteine through the conserved F or W. The D gene is left open where the match is weak. For some rows the clone size is stated as once, few or many, or as a class when expanded; others skip it.

D	V	size	CDR3
NA	TRBV18	NA	CASSPQEGETQYF
TRBD2	TRBV7-8	NA	CASSLAELAGVYEQYF
NA	TRBV11-2	NA	CASSLGPPGGNSPLHF
NA	TRBV11-2	NA	CASSLDLLWAGSKNIQYF
NA	TRBV29-1	NA	CSVEKSPTGLPSEQYF
NA	TRBV27	NA	CASSLRGGTHHGGYTF
TRBD1	TRBV7-3	NA	CASSLNPGQGTYNEQFF
NA	TRBV2	NA	CASNGDNYNEQFF
NA	TRBV9	few	CASSVVMGNGYTF
NA	TRBV18	NA	CASSPDQNTEAFF
TRBD2	TRBV10-3	NA	CAPSRRLASHEQFF
NA	TRBV9	NA	CASSVGGQGRYEKLFF
NA	TRBV30	once	CACEPSGADTQYF
TRBD2	TRBV9	NA	CASSAHGTSGRNEQFF
NA	TRBV5-4	NA	CASSLVLAETQYF